This entry lists 25 T cell receptor beta chains sequenced from one sample in a study of post-analysis software for immune sequencing data. General study results and limits: In patients, TRBV5-6, TRBV5-1 and TRBV20-1 belonged to roughly five TRBV segments found more frequently than in controls.

The antigens for these receptors are not known. Unique molecular identifiers were present in the TCR beta cDNA libraries. MiXCR was run by TCRdb on the PCR reads, yielding one entry per CDR3 protein. Altogether approximately 400,000 distinct CDR3 sequences are present, around 33% being singletons, with the ten largest covering roughly an eighth. What was sequenced was blood. The receptors were sampled from a girl aged 5 to 17 with multiple sclerosis.

In this sample, this clonotype turned up many times. V is TRBV29-1 and J is TRBJ2-7, with TRBD1 matching 10 bases. CDR3 length: 13 residues. V lost 1 base to trimming and J lost 5 bases; unmatched junction nucleotides: 2. The V gene's germline CDR1 is SQVTM and CDR2 ANQGSEA. CDR3 in amino acids: CSVEGDRGDEQYF. The CDR3 bases are TGCAGCGTTGAAGGGGACAGGGGCGACGAGCAGTACTTC.

J is TRBJ1-2 and V is TRBV20-1; 10 positions agree with TRBD1. J was trimmed by 5 bases and V by 1 base; bases with no gene match: 4. Germline V gene lookup returns CDR1 DFQATT and CDR2 SNEGSKA (reference sequence). This CDR3 is 14 amino acids long. Written as DNA, the CDR3 is TGCAGTGCTAGAGTCGGGACAGGGGATTATGGCTACACCTTC. It encodes CSARVGTGDYGYTF.

CDR3 in DNA: TGTGCCAGTAGTATAGGCAGGGGCTATAATTCACCCCTCCACTTT. It specifies CASSIGRGYNSPLHF. This chain uses TRBV19 with TRBJ1-6; D is possibly TRBD1 (6 bases). Germline CDR1 is LNHDA and CDR2 is SQIVND (reference sequence). CDR3 size: 15 residues. V was shortened by 1 base and J by 3 bases, with 7 bases between the two germline ends.

The sample holds a few counts of this clonotype. This rearrangement joins TRBV6-2 or TRBV6-3 to TRBJ2-7; perhaps TRBD1 as D (7 bases). The CDR3 length is 16 residues. Trimming took 5 bases from V and 0 from J, leaving 17 bases between them. Germline V gene data show CDR1 as MNHEY and CDR2 as SVGEGT. The CDR3 sequence is CASSHIQGGVSYEQYF. The CDR3 DNA reads TGTGCCAGCAGTCACATCCAGGGGGGAGTCTCCTACGAGCAGTACTTC.

The gene calls are TRBV5-1 and TRBJ2-4; D may be TRBD1 (6 bases). The J call may be mistaken, given a closer DNA end match to TRBJ2-7. Per germline, CDR1 SGHRS and CDR2 YFSETQ. The CDR3 totals 17 residues. CDR3 amino acids: CASSPVGGRGVPYEQYF. The CDR3 coding sequence is TGCGCCAGCAGCCCCGTTGGTGGCAGGGGAGTACCGTACGAGCAGTACTTC.

The chain carries TRBV6-5 and TRBJ2-1, with 7 positions matching TRBD1. The trim removed 4 bases at V and 14 bases at J, leaving 5 bases unmatched. Germline V gene data show CDR1 as MNHEY and CDR2 as SVGAGI. The CDR3 length is 11 residues. The chain's CDR3 is CASSSGGSKFF. CDR3 DNA sequence: TGTGCCAGCAGTTCAGGGGGATCAAAGTTCTTC.

The V call is TRBV7-2, the J call TRBJ2-3; TRBD1 aligns across 7 bases. J gave up 5 bases and V 8 bases, and 16 bases lay outside the gene matches. Germline CDR1 and CDR2: SGHTA and FQGNSA. The CDR3 runs to 16 residues. CDR3 sequence (DNA): TGTGCCAGCGGGGTCCAGGGGGATACCCTCGAAGATACGCAGTATTTT. Encoded protein: CASGVQGDTLEDTQYF.

The sample holds a few counts of this clonotype. This sequence joins TRBV9 and TRBJ2-1; D uncertain. The CDR3 is made up of 14 amino acids. With 0 bases removed from V and 4 bases from J, the gap between germline ends came to 8 bases. CDR1 and CDR2 (germline): SGDLS, YYNGEE. The CDR3: CASSVGLLYNEQFF. The CDR3 nucleotides read TGTGCCAGCAGCGTAGGACTCCTGTACAATGAGCAGTTCTTC.

This clonotype was picked up a small number of times. The chain has TRBV7-2 and TRBJ2-2; TRBD1 matches 10 bases. The V segment lost 6 bases and the J segment 7 bases; nucleotides outside the gene matches: 8. The CDR3 spans 15 residues. The germline V gene has CDR1 SGHTA and CDR2 FQGNSA. CDR3 nucleotides: TGTGCCAGCAGAACCGGGACAGGGGAGGACGGGGAGCTGTTTTTT. Its protein is CASRTGTGEDGELFF.

Only a few counts were recorded for this clonotype. This chain links TRBV12-3 or TRBV12-4 with TRBJ2-7, with D perhaps TRBD1 or TRBD2 (5 bases each). This CDR3 region has 16 residues. V lost 1 base to trimming and J lost 2 bases, with 15 bases between them. In nucleotides, the CDR3 is TGTGCCAGCAGTTTAGTGACGGGGCGCCTTCCCTACGAGCAGTACTTC. Encoded protein: CASSLVTGRLPYEQYF.

To note about this clonotype: The germline gene is not matched at one end of the junction; a read error may be the cause. The rearrangement links TRBV6-5 to TRBJ1-1; 7 nucleotides agree with TRBD1. The length of the CDR3 is 13 residues. Germline-derived CDR1 and CDR2 are MNHEY and SVGAGI. The CDR3 sequence: CTSSYQGGTEAFF. The CDR3 nucleotides read TGTACCAGCAGTTACCAGGGGGGAACTGAAGCTTTCTTT.

This clonotype came up a few times. This chain uses TRBV27 with TRBJ1-4; 8 bases map to TRBD1. Germline V CDR1 and CDR2: MNHEY, SMNVEV (reference sequence). This CDR3 spans 17 amino acids. V lost 1 base, J lost 0 bases, and 4 bases stayed unmatched. The CDR3 nucleotides are TGTGCCAGCAGTTTATTTTCGACAGGGGCAACTAATGAAAAACTGTTTTTT. It codes for CASSLFSTGATNEKLFF.

As for this clonotype: This CDR3 is missing its conserved last phenylalanine or tryptophan, likely due to a read error. The limits of the CDR3 on the DNA are not certain, so only TCRdb's listed CDR3 is given. The chain joins TRBV12-3 or TRBV12-4 to TRBJ2-7. Inclusive of both ends, the CDR3 amounts to 15 amino acids. CDR3: CASSFFSQKFLRAVL.

This chain links TRBV6-4 with TRBJ1-5; D is possibly TRBD1 (5 bases). V shed 3 bases and J shed 4 bases, with 10 bases lying between them. This CDR3 region has 14 residues. Germline V gives CDR1 MRHNA, CDR2 SNTAGT. CDR3 DNA sequence: TGTGCCAGCAGTGAGGGCAGGGTGAATCAGCCCCAGCATTTT. It translates to CASSEGRVNQPQHF.

This clonotype was detected only a few times. CDR3 loop: CASRPWTGSNYGYTF. As DNA, the CDR3 is TGTGCCAGCAGACCCTGGACAGGTTCTAACTATGGCTACACCTTC. The chain combines TRBV27 with TRBJ1-2, with TRBD1 matching 7 bases. Per the germline V gene, CDR1 is MNHEY and CDR2 is SMNVEV (reference sequence). There are 15 residues in the CDR3. V shed 6 bases, J shed 0 bases, and the junction held 7 bases outside the gene matches.

Worth noting for this clonotype: At one end the junction does not follow the germline gene, possibly because of a read error. Written as DNA, the CDR3 is TGTGCCAACAGCCCCTCTCCGAGCGGGGGTTCAGATACGCAGTATTTT. It encodes CANSPSPSGGSDTQYF. V and J are TRBV9 and TRBJ2-3; 8 positions agree with TRBD2. From germline, CDR1 is SGDLS and CDR2 YYNGEE. This CDR3 is built from 16 residues. The full variable domain, its missing parts supplied by reference TRBV9 and TRBJ2-3, is DSGVTQTPKHLITATGQRVTLRCSPRSGDLSVYWYQQSLDQGLQFLIQYYNGEERAKGNILERFSAQQFPDLHSELNLSSLELGDSALYFCANSPSPSGGSDTQYFGPGTRLTVL.

The gene calls are TRBV29-1 and TRBJ1-1, with unresolved D. This CDR3 has 14 residues. Germline-derived CDR1 and CDR2 are SQVTM and ANQGSEA. The V end was cut by 7 bases, the J end by 0 bases, with 15 bases between. CDR3 in DNA: TGCAGCGGTTGGACCGGGCGGCTGAACACTGAAGCTTTCTTT. Translating it yields CSGWTGRLNTEAFF. The full variable domain, rest sourced from reference TRBV29-1 and TRBJ1-1, is SAVISQKPSRDICQRGTSLTIQCQVDSQVTMMFWYRQQPGQSLTLIATANQGSEATYESGFVIDKFPISRPNLTFSTLTVSNMSPEDSSIYLCSGWTGRLNTEAFFGQGTRLTVV.

This clonotype has only a few counts. CDR3 protein: CASTWQGYTDTQYF. The DNA of the CDR3 is TGTGCCAGCACCTGGCAGGGTTACACAGATACGCAGTATTTT. This chain links TRBV18 with TRBJ2-3; maybe TRBD1 (5 bases). Germline V lookup: CDR1 KGHSH, CDR2 LQKENI. Between the trimmed V and J ends, which lost 8 bases and 2 bases, there was a span of 14 bases. CDR3 length: 14 amino acids.

The V call is TRBV6-5, the J call TRBJ2-1; the match to TRBD1 covers 8 bases. V trimming: 6 bases; J trimming: 0 bases; junction bases outside the gene matches: 4. CDR3 length: 15 amino acids. Looked up from germline, CDR1 is MNHEY and CDR2 is SVGAGI. CDR3 sequence: CASSRDRRSYNEQFF. CDR3 bases: TGTGCCAGCAGCCGGGACAGGCGCTCCTACAATGAGCAGTTCTTC.

This clonotype turned up a few times. The chain links TRBV5-6 to TRBJ2-1; 8 nucleotides line up with TRBD1. The CDR3 covers 15 residues. Trimming removed 5 bases from V and 3 bases from J; junction bases left unmatched: 7. Germline-derived CDR1 and CDR2 are SGHDT and YYEEEE. This chain's CDR3 is CASRQPGQVYNEQFF. The DNA for the CDR3 is TGTGCCAGCAGACAGCCGGGACAGGTCTACAATGAGCAGTTCTTC.

This clonotype was seen more than once but under ten times. The V call is TRBV7-9, the J call TRBJ2-4, with 7 nucleotides matching TRBD1. CDR1 SEHNR and CDR2 FQNEAQ come from the germline V gene (reference sequence). V shed 5 bases, J shed 0 bases, and the junction held 13 bases outside the gene matches. The CDR3 covers 18 residues. This chain's CDR3 is CASSPLLDRILAKNIQYF. The CDR3 bases are TGTGCCAGCAGCCCGCTCTTGGACAGGATACTAGCCAAAAACATTCAGTACTTC. The whole variable domain, remainder taken from reference TRBV7-9 and TRBJ2-4, is DTGVSQNPRHKITKRGQNVTFRCDPISEHNRLYWYRQTLGQGPEFLTYFQNEAQLEKSRLLSDRFSAERPKGSFSTLEIQRTEQGDSAMYLCASSPLLDRILAKNIQYFGAGTRLSVL.

J is TRBJ2-7 and V is TRBV20-1; tentative D call: TRBD2 (6 bases). The assigned J gene may be wrong: the sequence end matches TRBJ2-5 better. From germline, CDR1 is DFQATT and CDR2 SNEGSKA (reference sequence). CDR3 length: 15 residues. This CDR3 is CSARDPVGRQETQYF. The CDR3 DNA reads TGCAGTGCTAGAGATCCAGTAGGGAGGCAAGAGACCCAGTACTTC.

This clonotype has just a few counts. J is TRBJ2-1 and V is TRBV5-1, with D possibly being TRBD2 (5 bases). CDR3 length: 15 amino acids. V lost 3 bases and J lost 2, with 12 bases in between. Germline CDR1 is SGHRS and CDR2 is YFSETQ. DNA of the CDR3: TGCGCCAGCAGCTCGGACTCCATCACCTACAATGAGCAGTTCTTC. As protein: CASSSDSITYNEQFF.

This chain joins TRBV7-9 and TRBJ1-4, with 7 positions matching TRBD1. The CDR3 length is 15 residues. V was clipped by 3 bases and J by 6 bases; unmatched bases: 7. Germline CDR1 is SEHNR and CDR2 is FQNEAQ (reference sequence). CDR3 bases: TGTGCCAGCAGCTTCCCTACAGGGGACCATGAAAAACTGTTTTTT. Amino acids: CASSFPTGDHEKLFF.

This chain connects TRBV27 to TRBJ1-2, with D tentatively TRBD1 (6 bases). CDR1 MNHEY and CDR2 SMNVEV come from the germline V gene (reference sequence). Between the trimmed V and J ends, which lost 3 bases and 8 bases, there was a span of 22 bases. This CDR3 comprises 16 residues. The CDR3 loop reads CASSFAWTEGLWGYTF. The CDR3 DNA sequence: TGTGCCAGCAGTTTTGCCTGGACAGAAGGCCTATGGGGCTACACCTTC.